The T cell receptor (beta chain) described here comes from a study of shared clonotypes between healthy human individuals. Study conclusions and caveats: A small donor pool kept down the genetic and exposure-history diversity that was represented.

All donors were healthy HIV-negative adults lacking recent acute infections or vaccinations. Of note for this clone: Its antigen is unknown.

The deep-level immunoSEQ assay was used. TCRdb's copy holds only in-frame clones and misses some; the assay was immunoSEQ multiplex PCR. This sample has 2 million to 2.5 million clones, with around 95% found just once. Germline V CDR1 and CDR2: MNHEY, SMNVEV (reference sequence). The CDR3 is 15 amino acids. Trimming took off 2 bases at V and 5 bases at J, with 12 bases between the two ends. The sample comprised naive CD4+ T cells sorted from blood. Subset reported: CD45RA+ positively selected. The clonotype originates from a man aged 18 to 30 in good health. The rearrangement uses TRBV27 and TRBJ2-2, with D tentatively TRBD2 (6 bases). The CDR3 DNA is TGTGCCAGCAGTTTAGAGGGTGGAGGGACCGGGGAGCTGTTTTTT. The encoded protein is CASSLEGGGTGELFF.